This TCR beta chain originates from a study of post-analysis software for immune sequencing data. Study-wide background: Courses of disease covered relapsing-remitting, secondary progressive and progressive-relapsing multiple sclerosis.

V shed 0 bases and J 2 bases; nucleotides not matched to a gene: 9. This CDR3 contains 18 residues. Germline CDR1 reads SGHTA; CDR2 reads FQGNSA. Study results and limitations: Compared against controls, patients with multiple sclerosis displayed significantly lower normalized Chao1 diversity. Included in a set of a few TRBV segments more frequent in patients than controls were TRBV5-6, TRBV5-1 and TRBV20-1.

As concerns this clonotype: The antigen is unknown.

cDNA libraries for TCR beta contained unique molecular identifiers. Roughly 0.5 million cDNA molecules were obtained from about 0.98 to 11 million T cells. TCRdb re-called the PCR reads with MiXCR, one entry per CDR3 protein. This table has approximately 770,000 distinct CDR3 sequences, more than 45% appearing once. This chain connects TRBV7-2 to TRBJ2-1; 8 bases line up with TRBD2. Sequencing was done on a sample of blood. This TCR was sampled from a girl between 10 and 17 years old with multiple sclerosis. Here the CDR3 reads CASSLAAGGRSPYNEQFF. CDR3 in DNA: TGTGCCAGCAGCTTAGCGGCGGGAGGAAGAAGTCCCTACAATGAGCAGTTCTTC.